This T cell receptor (beta chain) came from a study of CD8 T cells in Susac syndrome. With random hexamers, roughly 0.45 to 1 ug RNA was reverse transcribed. An immunoSEQ multiplex PCR generated amplified TCR beta CDR3 products spanning 54 Vbeta and 13 Jbeta. TCRdb reprocessed the immunoSEQ multiplex PCR reads via MiXCR and lists one record per CDR3 protein. The sample records some 190,000 distinct CDR3 sequences, roughly 93% being singletons. This clonotype was seen only once. This clonotype originated in a human donor with Susac syndrome. The sequencing sample was made of CD4+ T cells from PBMCs.

The DNA for the CDR3 is TGTGCCATCAGTGGCCTAGGTAGCGGTGAGCAGTTCTTC. Protein: CAISGLGSGEQFF. The J gene is TRBJ2-1, the V gene TRBV10-3; D is perhaps TRBD2 (6 bases). Trimming took 4 bases from V and 9 from J, leaving 13 bases between them. The CDR3 sequence is 13 residues long. Germline lookup yields CDR1 ENHRY and CDR2 SYGVKD.